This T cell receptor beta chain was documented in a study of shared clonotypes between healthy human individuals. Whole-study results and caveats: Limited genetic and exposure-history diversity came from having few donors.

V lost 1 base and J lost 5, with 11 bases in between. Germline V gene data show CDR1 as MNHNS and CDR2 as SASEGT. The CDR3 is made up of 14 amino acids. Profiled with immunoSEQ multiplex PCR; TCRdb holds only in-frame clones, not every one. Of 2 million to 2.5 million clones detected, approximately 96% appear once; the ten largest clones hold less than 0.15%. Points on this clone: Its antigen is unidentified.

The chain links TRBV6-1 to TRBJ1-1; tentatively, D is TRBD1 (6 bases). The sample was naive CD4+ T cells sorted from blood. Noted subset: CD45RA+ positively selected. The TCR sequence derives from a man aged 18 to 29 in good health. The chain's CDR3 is CASSEEWGRTEAFF. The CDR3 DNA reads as TGTGCCAGCAGTGAAGAGTGGGGGCGGACTGAAGCTTTCTTT.